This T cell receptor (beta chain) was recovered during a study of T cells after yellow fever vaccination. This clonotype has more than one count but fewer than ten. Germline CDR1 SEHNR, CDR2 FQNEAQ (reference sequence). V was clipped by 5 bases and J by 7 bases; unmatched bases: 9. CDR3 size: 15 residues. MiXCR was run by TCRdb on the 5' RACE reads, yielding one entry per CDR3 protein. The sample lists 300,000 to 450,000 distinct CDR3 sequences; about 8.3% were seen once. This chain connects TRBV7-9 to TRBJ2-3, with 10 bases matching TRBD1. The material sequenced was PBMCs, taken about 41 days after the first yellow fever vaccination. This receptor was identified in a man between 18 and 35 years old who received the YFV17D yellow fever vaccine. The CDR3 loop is CASSPGTGVWNTQYF. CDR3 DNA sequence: TGTGCCAGCAGCCCAGGGACAGGGGTTTGGAATACGCAGTATTTT. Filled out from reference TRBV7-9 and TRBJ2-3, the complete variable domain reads DTGVSQNPRHKITKRGQNVTFRCDPISEHNRLYWYRQTLGQGPEFLTYFQNEAQLEKSRLLSDRFSAERPKGSFSTLEIQRTEQGDSAMYLCASSPGTGVWNTQYFGPGTRLTVL.